This T cell receptor beta chain is drawn from a study of T-cell memory formation after mild COVID-19. Findings of the study overall: Some SARS-CoV-2-responding clones were already detected in memory before infection.

Details on this clonotype: As yet, its antigen is unknown.

Barcoded TCR alpha and TCR beta cDNA libraries with UMIs came from 5'RACE using constant-segment primers. A single record per CDR3 protein comes from TCRdb applying MiXCR to the 5' RACE reads. The data hold about 140,000 distinct CDR3 sequences, with more than 13% observed a single time. The CDR3 contains 14 residues. Germline V CDR1 and CDR2: LNHDA, SQIVND (reference sequence). The ends were cut back, 1 base at V and 2 bases at J, with 9 bases in the middle. Sequenced sample: PBMCs or a T cell subset sorted from them (not recorded which). The TCR was taken from an adult woman who had mild COVID-19 (a few samples of this study predate the infection). Cell type and time point are not known. This chain links TRBV19 with TRBJ2-7; D might be TRBD1 (5 bases). The CDR3 DNA follows: TGTGCCAGTAGTATAGGGACATACACCTACGAGCAGTACTTC. It specifies CASSIGTYTYEQYF.